The 26 T cell receptor beta chains below come from one sample, sequenced in a study of technical replicates of blood from several donors (dated by TCRdb to between 2016 and 2019). Library prep was done by the immunoSEQ multiplex PCR assay. In TCRdb, the immuneACCESS table is reduced to in-frame sequences with V and J assigned. These tables do not hold every clone; where another copy was compared, an unresolved V gene accounts for under half, and the others remain unexplained. The sample table contains 75,000 to 100,000 clones; only one count was recorded for approximately 94% of them. The ten largest make up approximately 0.33% of the sample. Sequenced material: T cells isolated from PBMCs. Receptors were obtained from a human donor in good health.

This rearrangement joins TRBV10-3 to TRBJ2-2; D is possibly TRBD1 (6 bases). CDR3 length equals 13 residues. CDR1 and CDR2 from the germline V gene are ENHRY and SYGVKD. V was trimmed by 6 bases and J by 6 bases, leaving 11 bases between them. CDR3 nucleotide sequence: TGTGCCATCAGCTTTGACAGGTCCGGGGAGCTGTTTTTT. Protein sequence: CAISFDRSGELFF.

V is TRBV6-1 and J is TRBJ2-5; 8 bases fit TRBD1. Per germline, CDR1 MNHNS and CDR2 SASEGT. CDR3 length: 14 amino acids. V was clipped by 4 bases and J by 5 bases; unmatched bases: 6. The CDR3 protein is CASSGSQGEETQYF. CDR3 DNA sequence: TGTGCCAGCAGTGGCTCACAGGGGGAGGAGACCCAGTACTTC.

This rearrangement joins TRBV27 to TRBJ2-7; D gene unclear. CDR1 is MNHEY, CDR2 SMNVEV, per germline (reference sequence). The CDR3 is 12 amino acids. The V gene lost 6 bases and the J gene lost 3 bases, with 9 bases spanning the gap. For the CDR3, the DNA is TGTGCCAGCAGCGTTTACGGCTACGAGCAGTACTTC. It translates to CASSVYGYEQYF.

V and J are TRBV28 and TRBJ1-5; 7 positions match TRBD1. The CDR3 spans 15 residues. Per germline, CDR1 MDHEN and CDR2 SYDVKM. V shed 5 bases and J 0 bases; nucleotides not matched to a gene: 4. CDR3 coding DNA: TGTGCCAGCAGTCTCCCAGGGGGTAGCAATCAGCCCCAGCATTTT. Translated, it gives CASSLPGGSNQPQHF.

This clone has a single count. V is TRBV19 and J is TRBJ2-5; 7 bases match TRBD1. V was clipped by 4 bases and J by 5 bases; unmatched bases: 10. This CDR3 spans 15 amino acids. The germline gives CDR1 LNHDA, CDR2 SQIVND (reference sequence). DNA of the CDR3: TGTGCCAGTAGTAACATTAAGGGGGCCGGGGAGACCCAGTACTTC. This gives the protein CASSNIKGAGETQYF.

The V gene is TRBV6-5, the J gene TRBJ2-7; TRBD2 matches at 7 bases. The V gene end was trimmed by 5 bases and the J gene end by 6 bases; junction bases not matched to a gene: 7. The CDR3 consists of 13 residues. Germline CDR1 MNHEY, CDR2 SVGAGI. The CDR3 spells CASSPGLGGEQYF. Written as DNA, the CDR3 is TGTGCCAGCAGTCCCGGACTAGGCGGCGAGCAGTACTTC.

V gene TRBV27 combines with J gene TRBJ2-7, with 12 bases that match TRBD1. Germline CDR1 is MNHEY and CDR2 is SMNVEV (reference sequence). There are 15 residues in the CDR3. V gave up 7 bases and J gave up 8 bases; unmatched junction bases: 12. The DNA of the CDR3 is TGTGCCAGCACCCCTGTGGGGACAGGGGGCTCTAAGCAGTACTTC. Its protein product is CASTPVGTGGSKQYF.

In this sample, this clone turned up once. The chain has TRBV7-2 and TRBJ2-5; 12 bases agree with TRBD2. Trimming at V came to 5 bases and at J to 5 bases, leaving 9 bases not matched to a gene. Germline assignment: CDR1 SGHTA and CDR2 FQGNSA. This CDR3 comprises 16 residues. The CDR3 DNA follows: TGTGCCAGCAGCGTCTCTAGCGGGAGGGCCCGGGAGACCCAGTACTTC. Translated, it gives CASSVSSGRARETQYF.

This clone was seen a single time. This chain uses TRBV6-8 with TRBJ1-2; the match to TRBD1 covers 8 bases. This CDR3 comprises 15 residues. CDR1 MNHGY and CDR2 SAAAGT come from the germline V gene. J lost 8 bases, V lost 6 bases, and 14 bases had no gene match. CDR3: CASSFDRGKGWGYTF. The CDR3 region has the DNA TGTGCCAGCAGCTTTGACAGGGGAAAGGGATGGGGCTACACCTTC.

This sequence joins TRBV4-1 and TRBJ1-2; TRBD1 aligns across 9 bases. The V segment lost 0 bases and the J segment 3 bases; nucleotides outside the gene matches: 11. Germline CDR1 and CDR2: MGHRA and YSYEKL. The length of the CDR3 is 18 residues. CDR3 nucleotide sequence: TGCGCCAGCAGCCAAGACGCCCTCTTACAGGGGGCCTACTATGGCTACACCTTC. Protein product: CASSQDALLQGAYYGYTF.

This chain connects TRBV7-3 to TRBJ2-3; TRBD2 matches 9 bases. The ends lost 3 bases at V and 7 bases at J; junction bases unmatched: 8. This CDR3 spans 15 amino acids. CDR1 and CDR2 from the germline V gene are SGHTA and FQGTGA. The CDR3 loop reads CASSFLAGDSYTQYF. The CDR3 nucleotides are TGTGCCAGCAGCTTCTTAGCGGGAGACTCTTATACGCAGTATTTT.

The chain couples TRBV29-1 to TRBJ1-5; no reliable D call. Germline values: CDR1 SQVTM, CDR2 ANQGSEA. This CDR3 comprises 13 residues. V was cut by 4 bases and J by 1 base, with 8 bases left in between. Here the CDR3 reads CSVGAGSNQPQHF. CDR3 coding DNA: TGCAGCGTTGGGGCGGGGAGCAATCAGCCCCAGCATTTT. The full variable domain, rest sourced from reference TRBV29-1 and TRBJ1-5, is SAVISQKPSRDICQRGTSLTIQCQVDSQVTMMFWYRQQPGQSLTLIATANQGSEATYESGFVIDKFPISRPNLTFSTLTVSNMSPEDSSIYLCSVGAGSNQPQHFGDGTRLSIL.

Only one count was recorded for this clone. V is TRBV7-6 and J is TRBJ2-7, with D maybe TRBD1 (6 bases). The V gene's germline CDR1 is SGHVS and CDR2 FNYEAQ. This CDR3 contains 14 residues. Trimming pared 7 bases from V and 4 bases from J, leaving 17 bases between. The CDR3 loop is CASTSGQGRYEQYF. Here the CDR3 DNA reads TGTGCCAGCACCTCGGGGCAGGGGCGGTACGAGCAGTACTTC.

J is TRBJ2-7 and V is TRBV5-6; D not certain. This CDR3 is 13 amino acids long. Deletions cut 0 bases from V and 0 bases from J, with 4 bases between. Germline V lookup: CDR1 SGHDT, CDR2 YYEEEE. The CDR3 DNA sequence: TGTGCCAGCAGCTTGGGCAGCTCCTACGAGCAGTACTTC. Its protein is CASSLGSSYEQYF.

The J gene is TRBJ2-3, the V gene TRBV30, with TRBD2 identical over 7 bases. V dropped 8 bases and J dropped 5; count of bases not matched to a gene: 7. CDR1 is GTSNPN, CDR2 SVGIG, per germline (reference sequence). The CDR3 consists of 12 residues. The CDR3 region is CAGAGWEDTQYF. DNA of the CDR3: TGTGCCGGAGCGGGGTGGGAAGATACGCAGTATTTT.

This clone occurred once. Sequence at one end of the junction differs from germline and may be a read error. V is TRBV19 and J is TRBJ1-1; D not resolved. In germline, CDR1 is LNHDA, CDR2 SQIVND (reference sequence). There are 10 residues in the CDR3. This CDR3 is CASSLGRAFF. As DNA, the CDR3 is TGTGCGAGTAGCCTAGGTCGAGCTTTCTTT.

The rearrangement joins TRBV9 to TRBJ2-7, with D perhaps matching TRBD2 (5 bases). The CDR3 extends over 15 amino acids. CDR1 SGDLS and CDR2 YYNGEE come from the germline V gene. Trimming stripped 0 bases from V and 0 bases from J, with 10 bases between. The CDR3 coding sequence is TGTGCCAGCAGCGTAGGTACTAGTTCCTCCTACGAGCAGTACTTC. Its protein product is CASSVGTSSSYEQYF.

V is TRBV5-5 and J is TRBJ2-5; 10 positions match TRBD2. CDR3 length: 16 amino acids. Germline-derived CDR1 and CDR2 are SGHKS and YYEKEE (reference sequence). The J segment lost 3 bases and the V segment lost 2 bases, leaving 7 bases of the junction unmatched. The CDR3 sequence: CASSFPLAGRKETQYF. CDR3 nucleotide sequence: TGTGCCAGCAGCTTCCCACTAGCGGGGAGAAAAGAGACCCAGTACTTC.

This chain connects TRBV27 to TRBJ2-7, with D unresolved. Germline V CDR1 and CDR2: MNHEY, SMNVEV (reference sequence). The length of the CDR3 is 12 residues. Trimming left V 5 bases short and J 2 bases short, with 7 bases between. For the CDR3, the DNA is TGTGCCAGCAGTAAAAGCGCCTACGAGCAGTACTTC. It codes for CASSKSAYEQYF.

The chain uses TRBV15 and TRBJ1-5; 11 bases are shared with TRBD1. The length of the CDR3 is 15 residues. J was trimmed by 5 bases and V by 5 bases; bases with no gene match: 5. Germline CDR1 and CDR2: LNHNV and YYDKDF (reference sequence). CDR3 nucleotide sequence: TGTGCCACCAGCGCCTGGACAGGGGGCCATCAGCCCCAGCATTTT. It yields the protein CATSAWTGGHQPQHF. The full variable domain, with the rest looked up from reference TRBV15 and TRBJ1-5, is DAMVIQNPRYQVTQFGKPVTLSCSQTLNHNVMYWYQQKSSQAPKLLFHYYDKDFNNEADTPDNFQSRRPNTSFCFLDIRSPGLGDTAMYLCATSAWTGGHQPQHFGDGTRLSIL.

The chain has TRBV2 and TRBJ2-5; unclear D gene. Germline V gene lookup returns CDR1 SNHLY and CDR2 FYNNEI. CDR3 length equals 14 residues. Trimming stripped 7 bases from V and 4 bases from J, with 16 bases between. CDR3 coding DNA: TGTGCCAGCAATATCCTAGTGCTGGGAGAGACCCAGTACTTC. Residues: CASNILVLGETQYF. Full variable domain (rest looked up from reference TRBV2 and TRBJ2-5): EPEVTQTPSHQVTQMGQEVILRCVPISNHLYFYWYRQILGQKVEFLVSFYNNEISEKSEIFDDQFSVERPDGSNFTLKIRSTKLEDSAMYFCASNILVLGETQYFGPGTRLLVL.

The chain has TRBV10-2 and TRBJ2-7; TRBD2 might be the D (6 bases). The V end lost 4 bases, the J end lost 2 bases, and 12 bases lay between the germline ends. The CDR3 loop spans 14 amino acids. Germline CDR1 reads WSHSY; CDR2 reads SAAADI. The CDR3 DNA follows: TGCGCCAGCAGTGGTTCGCGGGAAACCTACGAGCAGTACTTC. Residues: CASSGSRETYEQYF.

The gene calls are TRBV10-2 and TRBJ1-2; perhaps TRBD1 as D (5 bases). The CDR3 covers 14 residues. Germline assignment: CDR1 WSHSY and CDR2 SAAADI. V was pared by 9 bases and J by 0 bases, with 14 bases between. CDR3 nucleotides: TGCGCCAGTGGGGGGATTGGAACTAACTATGGCTACACCTTC. Translated: CASGGIGTNYGYTF.

The chain couples TRBV14 to TRBJ1-2, with 8 bases identical to TRBD1. The germline CDR1 and CDR2 sequences are SGHDN and FVKESK. This CDR3 has 14 residues. Trimming cost V 3 bases and J 6 bases; bases outside gene matches: 6. CDR3 region: CASSHRGLRNGYTF. In DNA form, the CDR3 reads TGTGCCAGCAGCCACAGGGGGCTAAGGAATGGCTACACCTTC.

The V and J genes are TRBV5-6 and TRBJ2-7; D not resolved. CDR3 length: 13 residues. Germline V gives CDR1 SGHDT, CDR2 YYEEEE. V lost 5 bases and J lost 3, with 12 bases in between. The CDR3, as DNA: TGTGCCAGCAGGCAGACAAATAGCTACGAGCAGTACTTC. Residues: CASRQTNSYEQYF.

This chain links TRBV7-8 with TRBJ2-1, with D tentatively TRBD2 (5 bases). Trimming took 1 base from V and 0 from J, leaving 10 bases between them. The CDR3 has 16 residues. Germline assignment: CDR1 SGHVS and CDR2 FQNEAQ. CDR3 amino acids: CASSLEAARSYNEQFF. Here the CDR3 DNA reads TGTGCCAGCAGCTTAGAAGCGGCCCGCTCCTACAATGAGCAGTTCTTC.